This T cell receptor beta chain stems from a study of cytomegalovirus exposure and HLA in healthy donors. This PCR relied on a set of 60 Vbeta primers and 13 Jbeta primers. Clones were sequenced by immunoSEQ multiplex PCR, and TCRdb holds only the in-frame ones, with some missing. The table shows 90,000 to 100,000 clones, with 55% to 70% occurring only once. The junction had 7 bases not matched to a gene; V was cut back by 7 bases and J by 3 bases. Germline CDR1 is SGDLS and CDR2 is YYNGEE. This CDR3 has 14 amino acids. J is TRBJ2-7 and V is TRBV9, with 10 bases identical to TRBD1. The material sequenced was PBMCs. The receptor was derived from a boy aged 10-17 years in good health and CMV-seropositive. The chain's CDR3 is CASARGQGIYEQYF. The CDR3 coding sequence is TGTGCCAGCGCTCGGGGACAGGGGATCTACGAGCAGTACTTC.